The 24 T cell receptor beta chains below were found in one sample sequenced in a study of blood T cell repertoires in COVID-19. Only in-frame clones appear in the TCRdb table, and some are missing; sequencing was by immunoSEQ multiplex PCR. The data contain hundreds of thousands of clones, approximately 90% of them singletons. Sequenced: peripheral blood. Receptor source: a woman between 50 and 59 years old with active or convalescent COVID-19.

The chain carries TRBV4-1 and TRBJ2-7; D ambiguous. With 1 base removed from V and 3 bases from J, the gap between germline ends came to 13 bases. The CDR3 runs 15 residues. Per germline, CDR1 MGHRA and CDR2 YSYEKL. The CDR3 DNA is TGCGCCAGCAGCCAAGCATCTGGCAAAAGCTACGAGCAGTACTTC. Translation: CASSQASGKSYEQYF.

The V call is TRBV2, the J call TRBJ2-7; the D gene is possibly TRBD2 (5 bases). The V and J ends lost 7 bases and 1 base respectively, with 14 bases between them. The V gene's germline CDR1 is SNHLY and CDR2 FYNNEI. CDR3 length equals 14 residues. CDR3 sequence (DNA): TGTGCCAGCATAGGCGTCAGGAGGTCCTACGAGCAGTACTTC. The encoded protein is CASIGVRRSYEQYF.

Written as DNA, the CDR3 is TGTGCCACCAGCAGCCCCGATGCCAGGGGGCTGAATCAGCCCCAGCATTTT. This sequence encodes CATSSPDARGLNQPQHF. The chain recombines TRBV15 with TRBJ1-5; 8 nucleotides align to TRBD1. Trimming cost V 3 bases and J 4 bases; bases outside gene matches: 11. Germline V gives CDR1 LNHNV, CDR2 YYDKDF (reference sequence). This CDR3 spans 17 amino acids.

The chain is built from TRBV7-9 and TRBJ1-1, with no clear D. The V end lost 1 base, the J end lost 1 base, and 10 bases lay between the germline ends. CDR3 length: 15 residues. CDR1 SEHNR and CDR2 FQNEAQ come from the germline V gene (reference sequence). The CDR3 DNA follows: TGTGCCAGCAGCTTAGGTCTGGGCCGGAACACTGAAGCTTTCTTT. This encodes CASSLGLGRNTEAFF. The variable domain in full, completed from reference TRBV7-9 and TRBJ1-1, reads DTGVSQNPRHKITKRGQNVTFRCDPISEHNRLYWYRQTLGQGPEFLTYFQNEAQLEKSRLLSDRFSAERPKGSFSTLEIQRTEQGDSAMYLCASSLGLGRNTEAFFGQGTRLTVV.

The gene calls are TRBV9 and TRBJ2-5, with D possibly being TRBD1 (6 bases). Germline loops: CDR1 SGDLS, CDR2 YYNGEE. Trimming pared 2 bases from V and 2 bases from J, leaving 16 bases between. The CDR3 has 16 residues. CDR3 amino acids: CASSVGAGYLQETQYF. CDR3 in DNA: TGTGCCAGCAGCGTGGGGGCGGGCTACCTTCAAGAGACCCAGTACTTC.

V and J are TRBV29-1 and TRBJ2-7, with 7 positions matching TRBD1. The CDR3 sequence is 13 residues long. Germline V gene sequence: CDR1 SQVTM, CDR2 ANQGSEA. The trim removed 6 bases at V and 2 bases at J, leaving 7 bases unmatched. The CDR3 is CSVSGTATYEQYF. CDR3 sequence (DNA): TGCAGCGTGTCCGGGACAGCCACCTACGAGCAGTACTTC.

The chain recombines TRBV6-5 with TRBJ2-7, with 8 nucleotides matching TRBD1. Germline V gives CDR1 MNHEY, CDR2 SVGAGI. The CDR3 is 15 residues long. The V and J ends lost 0 bases and 3 bases, in that order; junction bases with no gene match: 4. The CDR3 sequence is CASSYSPGGGYEQYF. CDR3 bases: TGTGCCAGCAGTTACTCCCCAGGGGGCGGCTACGAGCAGTACTTC.

The V call is TRBV30, the J call TRBJ1-1; D unclear. Germline V gene lookup returns CDR1 GTSNPN and CDR2 SVGIG (reference sequence). This CDR3 is 12 amino acids long. V dropped 2 bases and J dropped 0 bases, with 4 bases sitting between them. As DNA, the CDR3 is TGTGCCTGGAGTTCTCTGAACACTGAAGCTTTCTTT. Translated, it gives CAWSSLNTEAFF.

This clone was recorded once. The chain links TRBV28 to TRBJ2-1, with 7 positions matching TRBD2. J lost 0 bases, V lost 6 bases, and 5 bases had no gene match. CDR1 MDHEN and CDR2 SYDVKM come from the germline V gene. This CDR3 region has 15 residues. CDR3 loop: CASSPGGSSYNEQFF. The CDR3 nucleotides read TGTGCCAGCAGCCCCGGGGGGAGCTCCTACAATGAGCAGTTCTTC.

The table lists this clone with a count of one. The V and J genes are TRBV5-4 and TRBJ1-2; tentative D call: TRBD1 (5 bases). The CDR3 runs 13 residues. Germline CDR1 and CDR2: SGHNT and YYREEE (reference sequence). Trimming took off 4 bases at V and 2 bases at J, with 9 bases between the two ends. DNA for the CDR3: TGTGCCAGCAGCCATGACAGAAACTATGGCTACACCTTC. Translation gives CASSHDRNYGYTF.

The V call is TRBV4-2, the J call TRBJ2-5, with no clear D. V was trimmed by 0 bases and J by 1 base, leaving 6 bases between them. Looked up from germline, CDR1 is LGHNA and CDR2 is YNFKEQ. The CDR3 loop spans 14 amino acids. The CDR3 sequence: CASSQEFSQETQYF. The CDR3 nucleotides read TGTGCCAGCAGCCAAGAGTTTAGCCAAGAGACCCAGTACTTC.

The J gene is TRBJ2-1, the V gene TRBV10-3; no reliable D call. Looked up from germline, CDR1 is ENHRY and CDR2 is SYGVKD. The CDR3 has 14 residues. Trimming pared 7 bases from V and 0 bases from J, leaving 10 bases between. The CDR3 spells CAITASSSYNEQFF. CDR3 coding DNA: TGTGCCATCACTGCCTCTAGCTCCTACAATGAGCAGTTCTTC.

This clone was seen just once. The chain links TRBV4-2 to TRBJ2-1, with TRBD2 identical over 10 bases. CDR3 length equals 15 residues. V was clipped by 7 bases and J by 4 bases; unmatched bases: 7. Germline CDR1 LGHNA, CDR2 YNFKEQ. CDR3 nucleotide sequence: TGTGCCAGCACCCCGGGACTAGCGACTTACAATGAGCAGTTCTTC. As protein: CASTPGLATYNEQFF.

CDR3 sequence: CAWSVKGKSAEAFF. The CDR3 DNA reads as TGTGCCTGGAGTGTAAAGGGGAAAAGCGCTGAAGCTTTCTTT. The chain recombines TRBV30 with TRBJ1-1; tentatively, D is TRBD1 (5 bases). The V gene's germline CDR1 is GTSNPN and CDR2 SVGIG (reference sequence). This CDR3 comprises 14 residues. V was trimmed by 0 bases and J by 6 bases, leaving 14 bases between them.

The DNA for the CDR3 is TGTGCCAGCAGCATAACCGGGACTAGCGGGACAAATGAGCAGTTCTTC. The encoded protein is CASSITGTSGTNEQFF. This chain joins TRBV7-2 and TRBJ2-1, with 13 bases matching TRBD2. CDR3 length equals 16 residues. Germline lookup yields CDR1 SGHTA and CDR2 FQGNSA. Germline trimming cut 5 bases from V and 7 bases from J; bases unmatched to any gene: 8. The variable domain in full, completed from reference TRBV7-2 and TRBJ2-1, reads GAGVSQSPSNKVTEKGKDVELRCDPISGHTALYWYRQSLGQGLEFLIYFQGNSAPDKSGLPSDRFSAERTGGSVSTLTIQRTQQEDSAVYLCASSITGTSGTNEQFFGPGTRLTVL.

The chain combines TRBV11-2 with TRBJ2-7, with D perhaps matching TRBD1 (6 bases). The V gene's germline CDR1 is SGHAT and CDR2 FQNNGV. V was shortened by 3 bases and J by 3 bases, with 9 bases between the two germline ends. The CDR3 contains 13 residues. The DNA of the CDR3 is TGTGCCAGCAGCTTTGGACAGCACTACGAGCAGTACTTC. Its translation: CASSFGQHYEQYF.

Notes on this clone: This CDR3 is also generated by other DNA sequences in the sample. The chain combines TRBV5-4 with TRBJ1-1, with D perhaps matching TRBD1 (6 bases). CDR1 is SGHNT and CDR2 is YYREEE in the germline V gene (reference sequence). V was trimmed by 0 bases and J by 1 base, leaving 10 bases between them. This CDR3 spans 15 amino acids. The CDR3 DNA reads TGTGCCAGCAGCTTGGGTGGGGGCCAGAACACTGAAGCTTTCTTT. This sequence encodes CASSLGGGQNTEAFF.

This clone appeared once. The chain is built from TRBV15 and TRBJ1-4; D is possibly TRBD1 (5 bases). The germline V and J ends were trimmed by 0 bases and 6 bases, with 11 bases remaining between them. The CDR3 has 15 amino acids. Per germline, CDR1 LNHNV and CDR2 YYDKDF (reference sequence). The CDR3: CATSRDRGKDEKLFF. The CDR3 DNA sequence: TGTGCCACCAGCAGAGACCGGGGGAAGGATGAAAAACTGTTTTTT.

The genes are TRBV10-3 and TRBJ2-6; D perhaps matches TRBD2 (6 bases). The germline gives CDR1 ENHRY, CDR2 SYGVKD. The CDR3 spans 13 residues. Trimming shortened V by 10 bases and J by 2 bases, and 9 bases separated the two germline ends. CDR3 nucleotide sequence: TGTGCCACCGGGGGAACTGGGGCCAACGTCCTGACTTTC. Its protein product is CATGGTGANVLTF.

CDR3 region: CASSQGHRGILLAGVAEQFF. Here the CDR3 DNA reads TGTGCCAGCAGCCAAGGACACAGGGGGATCCTACTAGCGGGAGTAGCTGAGCAGTTCTTC. This sequence joins TRBV6-2 or TRBV6-3 and TRBJ2-1, with 11 bases identical to TRBD2. CDR3 length: 20 amino acids. Germline V CDR1 and CDR2: MNHEY, SVGEGT. V lost 6 bases, J lost 9 bases, and 25 bases stayed unmatched.

Written as DNA, the CDR3 is TGTGCCAGCAGCCCTACGACAGGGGCAAACACCATATATTTT. This gives the protein CASSPTTGANTIYF. This chain connects TRBV5-4 to TRBJ1-3, with 8 bases that match TRBD1. The V segment lost 4 bases and the J segment 6 bases; nucleotides outside the gene matches: 6. CDR1 is SGHNT, CDR2 YYREEE, per germline (reference sequence). The length of the CDR3 is 14 residues.

This clone occurred a few times. The chain is built from TRBV4-1 and TRBJ2-1, with 11 bases fitting TRBD2. This CDR3 is built from 16 residues. The trim removed 4 bases at V and 5 bases at J, leaving 7 bases unmatched. Germline lookup yields CDR1 MGHRA and CDR2 YSYEKL. CDR3 in amino acids: CASSRSGTSGNNEQFF. The CDR3 nucleotides are TGCGCCAGCAGCCGCTCGGGGACTAGCGGCAACAATGAGCAGTTCTTC.

This chain uses TRBV7-6 with TRBJ1-5, with D perhaps TRBD1 (6 bases). Germline-derived CDR1 and CDR2 are SGHVS and FNYEAQ. The CDR3 contains 14 residues. V lost 4 bases, J lost 1 base, and 8 bases lay in between. The CDR3 nucleotides are TGTGCCAGCAGCTCAGGGGTGAGCAATCAGCCCCAGCATTTT. Amino acid sequence: CASSSGVSNQPQHF. The full variable domain, in which reference TRBV7-6 and TRBJ1-5 provide the parts outside the CDR3, is GAGVSQSPRYKVTKRGQDVALRCDPISGHVSLYWYRQALGQGPEFLTYFNYEAQQDKSGLPNDRFSAERPEGSISTLTIQRTEQRDSAMYRCASSSGVSNQPQHFGDGTRLSIL.

The chain uses TRBV6-1 and TRBJ2-1; 9 nucleotides match TRBD2. Germline trimming cut 4 bases from V and 0 bases from J; bases unmatched to any gene: 7. Germline loops: CDR1 MNHNS, CDR2 SASEGT. The CDR3 extends over 17 amino acids. The CDR3 DNA sequence: TGTGCCAGCAGTGGACTAGCGGCCCTTAGCTCCTACAATGAGCAGTTCTTC. Its protein product is CASSGLAALSSYNEQFF.